This TCR beta chain was identified in a study of T cell repertoires in cytomegalovirus infection. Study summary: Matching HLA type, along with CMV infection, was indicated by public TCR beta signatures. General study results and limits: Predominance within the ex vivo response was attributable to HLA-C-restricted CMV-specific TCR beta clonotypes. CMV carriers with the relevant HLA were identified by cumulative public TCR beta family frequency.

The V and J ends lost 1 base and 8 bases respectively, with 12 bases between them. This CDR3 is 14 amino acids long. Germline V gives CDR1 LGHNA, CDR2 YNFKEQ. TCRdb re-derived calls from the reads in MiXCR, one entry per CDR3 protein. The repertoire holds approximately 500,000 distinct CDR3 sequences, with approximately 10% as singletons. This clonotype showed up just a few times. Antigen: not known. V usage is TRBV4-2 and J usage is TRBJ2-1; no reliable D call. Specimen: PBMCs. The receptor was derived from a human donor in good health (CMV status not recorded). Some clones in this sample may be carry-over from other donors' samples. CDR3 sequence reads: CASSQGTGGYEQFF. The DNA for the CDR3 is TGTGCCAGCAGCCAAGGGACCGGCGGCTATGAGCAGTTCTTC.